A single sample is the source of the 31 T cell receptor beta chains below, sequenced in a study of blood T cell repertoires in COVID-19. Profiling relied on immunoSEQ multiplex PCR, and the TCRdb table lists in-frame clones only, not all of them. The profile shows just over 75,000 clones, roughly 89% of them singletons. Material for sequencing was peripheral blood. The receptor set was obtained from an elderly woman with active or convalescent COVID-19.

This clone was seen only once. Here the CDR3 DNA reads TGTGCCAGCAGTTTTGGGGGGGCCTCCTACGAGCAGTACTTC. Its protein is CASSFGGASYEQYF. The chain employs TRBV28 and TRBJ2-7, with D perhaps matching TRBD2 (7 bases). The germline V and J ends were trimmed by 3 bases and 0 bases, with 9 bases remaining between them. Germline CDR1 and CDR2: MDHEN and SYDVKM. CDR3 length equals 14 residues.

The V gene is TRBV6-2 or TRBV6-3, the J gene TRBJ2-5; 7 bases line up with TRBD1. Unmatched junction bases numbered 5, after V lost 2 bases and J lost 5 bases. Germline V CDR1 and CDR2: MNHEY, SVGEGT. The CDR3 consists of 14 residues. CDR3 nucleotide sequence: TGTGCCAGCAGTTACCCCTACAGGGGCGAGACCCAGTACTTC. The encoded protein is CASSYPYRGETQYF.

V and J are TRBV5-3 and TRBJ2-7, with 8 nucleotides matching TRBD1. TRBV5-3 is noted as an ORF with a role that remains uncertain. The CDR3 has 14 amino acids. After removal of 0 bases from V and 3 bases from J, the junction contained 2 bases not matched to a gene. The CDR3 DNA follows: TGTGCCAGAAGCTTGGAACAGGGGGACTACGAGCAGTACTTC. It codes for CARSLEQGDYEQYF.

J is TRBJ2-1 and V is TRBV20-1; 7 nucleotides align to TRBD1. Germline V gene lookup returns CDR1 DFQATT and CDR2 SNEGSKA (reference sequence). The junction had 4 bases not matched to a gene; V was cut back by 7 bases and J by 7 bases. The CDR3 consists of 11 residues. The CDR3: CSVSRGNEQFF. DNA for the CDR3: TGCAGTGTTAGCAGGGGGAATGAGCAGTTCTTC.

V and J are TRBV10-2 and TRBJ1-3, with a tentative D call TRBD1 (5 bases). The CDR3 sequence is 16 residues long. Germline-derived CDR1 and CDR2 are WSHSY and SAAADI. Trimming stripped 3 bases from V and 0 bases from J, with 12 bases between. CDR3 coding DNA: TGCGCCAGCAGTGACCCGCCCCAGGGCTCTGGAAACACCATATATTTT. Its translation is CASSDPPQGSGNTIYF.

V gene TRBV7-9 combines with J gene TRBJ1-6; possibly TRBD1 for D (6 bases). This CDR3 has 15 residues. Germline V gives CDR1 SEHNR, CDR2 FQNEAQ (reference sequence). The germline V and J ends were trimmed by 5 bases and 9 bases, with 17 bases remaining between them. CDR3 region: CASSLGHLVGSPLHF. In DNA form, the CDR3 reads TGTGCCAGCAGCCTGGGACACTTAGTCGGTTCACCCCTCCACTTT. The full variable domain, completed using reference TRBV7-9 and TRBJ1-6, is DTGVSQNPRHKITKRGQNVTFRCDPISEHNRLYWYRQTLGQGPEFLTYFQNEAQLEKSRLLSDRFSAERPKGSFSTLEIQRTEQGDSAMYLCASSLGHLVGSPLHFGNGTRLTVT.

The chain uses TRBV3-1 (or the pseudogene TRBV3-2) and TRBJ2-7; the match to TRBD1 covers 7 bases. This CDR3 region has 12 residues. V dropped 10 bases and J dropped 2; count of bases not matched to a gene: 5. The germline V gene has CDR1 LGHDT and CDR2 YNNKEL (reference sequence). The CDR3 here is CATEDRAYEQYF. The CDR3 DNA reads TGTGCCACCGAAGACAGGGCCTACGAGCAGTACTTC.

The rearrangement links TRBV5-4 to TRBJ2-3; 8 bases are shared with TRBD2. Germline loops: CDR1 SGHNT, CDR2 YYREEE (reference sequence). Trimming took 5 bases from V and 1 from J; bases not matched to a gene: 6. The CDR3 runs to 15 residues. The CDR3 coding sequence is TGTGCCAGCAGACCGCGGGGGGCCGGCACAGATACGCAGTATTTT. Amino acid sequence: CASRPRGAGTDTQYF. The whole variable domain, filled in from reference TRBV5-4 and TRBJ2-3, reads ETGVTQSPTHLIKTRGQQVTLRCSSQSGHNTVSWYQQALGQGPQFIFQYYREEENGRGNFPPRFSGLQFPNYSSELNVNALELDDSALYLCASRPRGAGTDTQYFGPGTRLTVL.

The chain recombines TRBV5-6 with TRBJ1-3, with D tentatively TRBD1 (6 bases). The CDR3 spans 18 residues. Per the germline V gene, CDR1 is SGHDT and CDR2 is YYEEEE. The germline V and J ends were trimmed by 0 bases and 1 base, with 17 bases remaining between them. CDR3 loop: CASSLGLTGQLSGNTIYF. As DNA, the CDR3 is TGTGCCAGCAGCTTGGGGCTAACAGGACAGCTATCTGGAAACACCATATATTTT.

The chain joins TRBV5-1 to TRBJ2-3; 11 nucleotides agree with TRBD2. In germline, CDR1 is SGHRS, CDR2 YFSETQ. V dropped 3 bases and J dropped 3; count of bases not matched to a gene: 3. The CDR3 is made up of 15 amino acids. The CDR3 DNA follows: TGCGCCAGCAGCTCTAGCGGGAGGTCTACAGATACGCAGTATTTT. Its protein product is CASSSSGRSTDTQYF. The whole variable domain, remainder taken from reference TRBV5-1 and TRBJ2-3, is KAGVTQTPRYLIKTRGQQVTLSCSPISGHRSVSWYQQTPGQGLQFLFEYFSETQRNKGNFPGRFSGRQFSNSRSEMNVSTLELGDSALYLCASSSSGRSTDTQYFGPGTRLTVL.

The chain links TRBV5-1 to TRBJ1-1, with 7 bases aligning to TRBD1. This CDR3 is 15 amino acids long. V gave up 2 bases and J gave up 0 bases; unmatched junction bases: 4. The V gene's germline CDR1 is SGHRS and CDR2 YFSETQ. The CDR3 bases are TGCGCCAGCAGCTTACCGGGACAGATGAACACTGAAGCTTTCTTT. This translates into CASSLPGQMNTEAFF. Variable domain in full (rest from reference TRBV5-1 and TRBJ1-1): KAGVTQTPRYLIKTRGQQVTLSCSPISGHRSVSWYQQTPGQGLQFLFEYFSETQRNKGNFPGRFSGRQFSNSRSEMNVSTLELGDSALYLCASSLPGQMNTEAFFGQGTRLTVV.

The V gene is TRBV18, the J gene TRBJ2-2; D is ambiguous. CDR1 KGHSH and CDR2 LQKENI come from the germline V gene. Deletions cut 6 bases from V and 1 base from J, with 12 bases between. The CDR3 length is 15 residues. The CDR3 nucleotides are TGTGCCAGCTCCCGACTGAGCCAGAACACCGGGGAGCTGTTTTTT. Translating it yields CASSRLSQNTGELFF. Full variable domain (remainder filled in from reference TRBV18 and TRBJ2-2): NAGVMQNPRHLVRRRGQEARLRCSPMKGHSHVYWYRQLPEEGLKFMVYLQKENIIDESGMPKERFSAEFPKEGPSILRIQQVVRGDSAAYFCASSRLSQNTGELFFGEGSRLTVL.

V gene TRBV15 combines with J gene TRBJ1-2; D gene unclear. Trimming left V 1 base short and J 5 bases short, with 11 bases between. Germline CDR1 reads LNHNV; CDR2 reads YYDKDF (reference sequence). The CDR3 length is 14 residues. CDR3 bases: TGTGCCACCAGCAGAGTCCGGGGAGCTTATGGCTACACCTTC. Translating gives CATSRVRGAYGYTF.

The chain is built from TRBV29-1 and TRBJ2-3, with 12 bases fitting TRBD2. Germline CDR1 and CDR2: SQVTM and ANQGSEA. This CDR3 is 14 amino acids long. J was trimmed by 6 bases and V by 7 bases; bases with no gene match: 8. The chain's CDR3 is CSGASGGARDTQYF. CDR3 nucleotide sequence: TGCAGCGGCGCTAGCGGGGGGGCTAGGGATACGCAGTATTTT.

This clone appeared once. V gene TRBV24-1 combines with J gene TRBJ2-3; 9 bases are a match to TRBD2. V trimming: 4 bases; J trimming: 0 bases; junction bases outside the gene matches: 4. Germline CDR1 reads KGHDR; CDR2 reads SFDVKD. This CDR3 region has 16 residues. The CDR3 loop reads CATSDPSGTSTDTQYF. For the CDR3, the DNA is TGTGCCACCAGTGACCCTAGCGGGACTAGCACAGATACGCAGTATTTT.

The sample holds one count of this clone. The V call is TRBV19, the J call TRBJ2-3, with D uncertain. CDR1 and CDR2 (germline): LNHDA, SQIVND (reference sequence). The CDR3 extends over 11 amino acids. V was shortened by 3 bases and J by 4 bases, with 2 bases between the two germline ends. In DNA form, the CDR3 reads TGTGCCAGTAGTATCGCAGATACGCAGTATTTT. Translating gives CASSIADTQYF.

The chain employs TRBV7-2 and TRBJ1-1; a possible D gene is TRBD1 (5 bases). The CDR3 consists of 15 residues. Trimming stripped 5 bases from V and 1 base from J, with 14 bases between. From germline, CDR1 is SGHTA and CDR2 FQGNSA. The CDR3 protein is CASSPGGSKNTEAFF. The DNA of the CDR3 is TGTGCCAGCAGCCCGGGGGGGAGCAAGAACACTGAAGCTTTCTTT.

The J gene is TRBJ1-1, the V gene TRBV7-8; 7 bases align to TRBD1. With 5 bases clipped from V and 1 base from J, the junction kept 7 bases outside the gene matches. Germline loops: CDR1 SGHVS, CDR2 FQNEAQ. The CDR3 loop spans 15 amino acids. For the CDR3, the DNA is TGTGCCAGCAGCGGGGGACAGAATCGGAACACTGAAGCTTTCTTT. Protein: CASSGGQNRNTEAFF.

This clone was seen a single time. The chain uses TRBV11-1 and TRBJ1-1; D is unresolved. Germline CDR1 and CDR2: SGHAT and FQDESV (reference sequence). The CDR3 consists of 14 residues. Trimming took 6 bases from V and 1 from J, leaving 12 bases between them. For the CDR3, the DNA is TGTGCCAGCAGTCCCGGACGGGAGAACACTGAAGCTTTCTTT. Amino acids: CASSPGRENTEAFF.

The chain recombines TRBV7-9 with TRBJ1-1; D is perhaps TRBD1 (5 bases). The V end lost 2 bases, the J end lost 7 bases, and 14 bases lay between the germline ends. Germline CDR1 is SEHNR and CDR2 is FQNEAQ (reference sequence). This CDR3 has 14 amino acids. The CDR3 sequence is CASSLNRPGDEAFF. The DNA of the CDR3 is TGTGCCAGCAGCTTAAACCGCCCGGGGGATGAAGCTTTCTTT.

This chain uses TRBV5-4 with TRBJ2-1; tentatively, D is TRBD2 (5 bases). Germline V gene sequence: CDR1 SGHNT, CDR2 YYREEE (reference sequence). Deletions cut 4 bases from V and 12 bases from J, with 23 bases between. This CDR3 region has 15 residues. CDR3 loop: CASSRNEGSLTRQFF. The DNA for the CDR3 is TGTGCCAGCAGCCGCAATGAAGGGTCCCTTACTAGGCAGTTCTTC.

The rearrangement joins TRBV11-2 to TRBJ2-7, with TRBD1 matching 7 bases. The CDR3 contains 13 residues. CDR1 and CDR2 from the germline V gene are SGHAT and FQNNGV. V dropped 1 base and J dropped 3; count of bases not matched to a gene: 0. The CDR3 protein is CASSLGTGYEQYF. DNA of the CDR3: TGTGCCAGCAGCTTAGGGACAGGCTACGAGCAGTACTTC.

This clone was detected only once. The chain uses TRBV9 and TRBJ1-5; D unclear. This CDR3 has 15 amino acids. Germline V CDR1 and CDR2: SGDLS, YYNGEE. V lost 2 bases and J lost 0, with 9 bases in between. DNA of the CDR3: TGTGCCAGCAGCGTGGGAGAGAATAGCAATCAGCCCCAGCATTTT. Amino acids: CASSVGENSNQPQHF.

This clone was seen a few times. The chain joins TRBV4-2 to TRBJ2-3; possibly TRBD2 for D (5 bases). Trimming pared 0 bases from V and 4 bases from J, leaving 11 bases between. CDR3 length: 15 residues. Germline V gives CDR1 LGHNA, CDR2 YNFKEQ. The CDR3 DNA sequence: TGTGCCAGCAGCCAAGATCCAAAACTAGCAGATACGCAGTATTTT. This sequence encodes CASSQDPKLADTQYF.

The table lists this clone with a count of one. The chain links TRBV5-1 to TRBJ1-4, with 7 bases that match TRBD1. The CDR3 has 15 residues. The V gene end was trimmed by 4 bases and the J gene end by 4 bases; junction bases not matched to a gene: 7. Germline CDR1 and CDR2: SGHRS and YFSETQ. The CDR3 loop reads CASSGGQLLNEKLFF. The CDR3 coding sequence is TGCGCCAGCAGCGGGGGACAGCTACTTAATGAAAAACTGTTTTTT.

The V and J genes are TRBV5-1 and TRBJ2-7, with 7 bases lining up with TRBD2. Germline CDR1 SGHRS, CDR2 YFSETQ. This CDR3 comprises 15 residues. J gave up 3 bases and V 1 base, and 7 bases lay outside the gene matches. CDR3 loop: CASSLFPSGSYEQYF. The CDR3 DNA reads as TGCGCCAGCAGCTTGTTTCCTAGCGGAAGCTACGAGCAGTACTTC.

This rearrangement joins TRBV6-5 to TRBJ2-5, with D possibly being TRBD1 (6 bases). CDR3 size: 14 residues. V was pared by 0 bases and J by 3 bases, with 8 bases between. The germline CDR1 and CDR2 sequences are MNHEY and SVGAGI. This CDR3 is CASSYSSGEETQYF. The CDR3 DNA is TGTGCCAGCAGTTACTCTTCAGGGGAAGAGACCCAGTACTTC.

The V and J genes are TRBV5-4 and TRBJ2-3, with D tentatively TRBD1 (5 bases). V shed 4 bases and J shed 2 bases, with 11 bases lying between them. This CDR3 region has 14 residues. Looked up from germline, CDR1 is SGHNT and CDR2 is YYREEE (reference sequence). This CDR3 reads CASSQDRYTDTQYF. In DNA, the CDR3 is TGTGCCAGCAGCCAAGACAGATACACAGATACGCAGTATTTT.

The V call is TRBV5-6, the J call TRBJ1-2; TRBD1 is a possible D gene (6 bases). Germline CDR1 and CDR2: SGHDT and YYEEEE. The germline V and J ends were trimmed by 0 bases and 3 bases, with 18 bases remaining between them. The CDR3 has 17 residues. CDR3 sequence (DNA): TGTGCCAGCAGCTTGGACCCCCGGGACACGCAACACTATGGCTACACCTTC. Translation gives CASSLDPRDTQHYGYTF.

This clone was picked up one time. This sequence joins TRBV11-3 and TRBJ1-5; D is unclear. Germline-derived CDR1 and CDR2 are SGHNT and YENEEA. V was trimmed by 5 bases and J by 0 bases, leaving 11 bases between them. This CDR3 contains 15 residues. CDR3 protein: CASSPRSYSNQPQHF. Written as DNA, the CDR3 is TGTGCCAGCAGCCCTAGGAGTTATAGCAATCAGCCCCAGCATTTT.

The chain links TRBV10-3 to TRBJ1-2; 9 bases are shared with TRBD1. Trimming cost V 5 bases and J 1 base; bases outside gene matches: 8. Germline CDR1 and CDR2: ENHRY and SYGVKD. This CDR3 is built from 16 residues. CDR3 sequence: CAISQRGDRVNYGYTF. The CDR3 coding sequence is TGTGCCATCAGTCAGAGAGGGGACAGGGTTAACTATGGCTACACCTTC.